This T cell receptor (beta chain) came from a study of spatial heterogeneity in lung cancer. Study information: More beta-chain than alpha-chain sequences were consistently detected. TCR transcript counts in tumor regions correlated strongly with a T cell module score from matched bulk RNA-seq.

Described time point: sample taken at primary tumor resection. From tumor, nontumor lung or frozen PBMC, whole RNA was taken unsorted for sequencing. CDR3 length equals 16 residues. Germline values: CDR1 SGHTS, CDR2 YDEGEE. Trimming removed 2 bases from V and 5 bases from J; junction bases left unmatched: 5. One entry per CDR3 protein results from TCRdb running MiXCR on the 5' RACE reads. The repertoire holds 20,000 to 30,000 distinct CDR3 sequences, with approximately 10% as singletons. By share, this clonotype ranks as medium-sized (0.01 to 0.1%). Its antigen is currently unknown. Points from the study as a whole: The study found that expanded intratumoral alpha and beta TCR counts tracked tumor mutation counts.

This specimen consisted of lung tumor tissue, obtained at surgery. The sequence was collected from a male donor with early-stage non-small cell lung cancer. This chain joins TRBV5-8 and TRBJ2-7, with 15 bases aligning to TRBD2. The CDR3 sequence: CASSLEGLAGGHEQYF. CDR3 DNA sequence: TGTGCCAGCAGCTTAGAAGGACTAGCGGGAGGGCACGAGCAGTACTTC.